These T cell receptor beta chains were read from a single sample in a study of blood T cell repertoires in COVID-19. Produced via immunoSEQ multiplex PCR; TCRdb's table is partial and in-frame only. The sample holds about 170,000 clones, 60% to 85% seen once. The specimen sequenced was peripheral blood. These TCRs come from a man aged 55 to 70 with acute or convalescent COVID-19. CDR3s include the opening cysteine and the closing phenylalanine or tryptophan. A D gene is named only where the DNA matches it firmly. Not all rows give a size; the values are once, few, many and, for expanded clones, a class.

>15|TRBJ2-7|TRBV28|TRBD1|-
CASSGRDRSSYEQYF
TGTGCCAGCAGTGGCAGGGACAGAAGCTCCTACGAGCAGTACTTC
>16|TRBJ2-3|TRBV6-2/TRBV6-3|-|-
CASSYGESSSTDTQYF
TGTGCCAGCAGTTATGGGGAGTCCTCTAGCACAGATACGCAGTATTTT
>17|TRBJ2-1|TRBV4-2|-|-
CASSQLDSSSSYNEQFF
TGTGCCAGCAGCCAGCTGGACTCGTCGAGCTCCTACAATGAGCAGTTCTTC
>13|TRBJ2-7|TRBV19|-|-
CASSTSTTYEQYF
TGTGCCAGTAGTACCTCTACTACCTACGAGCAGTACTTC
>14|TRBJ2-7|TRBV30|TRBD2|-
CAYSGLAGAYEQYF
TGTGCCTACTCTGGACTAGCGGGGGCCTACGAGCAGTACTTC
>12|TRBJ1-1|TRBV29-1|-|-
CSVHEVNTEAFF
TGCAGCGTTCATGAGGTAAACACTGAAGCTTTCTTT
>15|TRBJ2-7|TRBV7-2|TRBD2|-
CASSLGSGTTYEQYF
TGTGCCAGCAGCTTAGGTAGCGGGACCACCTACGAGCAGTACTTC
>21|TRBJ1-4|TRBV7-8|-|-
CASSKTGRVYGTSILAEKLFF
TGTGCCAGCAGCAAAACCGGGAGGGTATACGGGACGTCTATTCTGGCCGAAAAACTGTTTTTT
>19|TRBJ1-2|TRBV4-1|-|-
CASSQVLGDTLNPNYGYTF
TGCGCCAGCAGCCAAGTTCTGGGGGACACACTAAATCCTAACTATGGCTACACCTTC
>14|TRBJ1-2|TRBV19|TRBD1|-
CASSPGQGEYGYTF
TGTGCCAGTAGTCCGGGACAGGGTGAATATGGCTACACCTTC
>15|TRBJ2-3|TRBV18|-|once
CASSGGRVNTDTQYF
TGTGCCAGCTCAGGCGGCAGGGTAAACACAGATACGCAGTATTTT
>13|TRBJ2-5|TRBV3-1/TRBV3-2|-|-
CASSQDFQETQYF
TGTGCCAGCAGCCAAGACTTCCAAGAGACCCAGTACTTC
>15|TRBJ1-2|TRBV19|TRBD1|few
CASSIVGGGYYGYTF
TGTGCCAGTAGTATAGTAGGAGGGGGCTACTATGGCTACACCTTC
>16|TRBJ2-4|TRBV5-1|-|-
CASSLADFGGSNIQYF
TGCGCCAGCAGCTTGGCCGACTTTGGAGGTTCAAACATTCAGTACTTC
>14|TRBJ1-2|TRBV2|-|-
CASNSGSANYGYTF
TGTGCCAGCAATTCAGGGTCAGCTAACTATGGCTACACCTTC
>15|TRBJ2-6|TRBV7-3|-|-
CASSQQGPGANVLTF
TGTGCCAGCAGCCAACAGGGTCCCGGGGCCAACGTCCTGACTTTC
>14|TRBJ1-3|TRBV6-6|-|-
CASRPGGSGNTIYF
TGTGCCAGCAGACCCGGCGGATCTGGAAACACCATATATTTT
>16|TRBJ1-5|TRBV6-1|-|once
CASSEVKRNSNQPQHF
TGTGCCAGCAGTGAAGTGAAGAGAAATAGCAATCAGCCCCAGCATTTT
>16|TRBJ2-6|TRBV5-5|-|-
CASSWAQGAGANVLTF
TGTGCCAGCAGCTGGGCACAGGGAGCCGGGGCCAACGTCCTGACTTTC
>14|TRBJ1-5|TRBV5-4|-|-
CASSLAGANQPQHF
TGTGCCAGCAGCTTGGCAGGGGCAAATCAGCCCCAGCATTTT
>14|TRBJ2-3|TRBV28|-|-
CASSSPYLTDTQYF
TGTGCCAGCAGTTCACCCTATCTCACAGATACGCAGTATTTT
>14|TRBJ2-3|TRBV10-3|-|-
CAISEGEGTDTQYF
TGTGCCATCAGTGAAGGGGAAGGCACAGATACGCAGTATTTT
>16|TRBJ2-1|TRBV29-1|TRBD1|-
CSVESPDRGSYNEQFF
TGCAGCGTTGAGTCCCCGGACAGGGGATCCTACAATGAGCAGTTCTTC
>16|TRBJ2-5|TRBV11-2|TRBD2|-
CASSLVGGKGQETQYF
TGTGCCAGCAGCTTAGTCGGGGGGAAGGGCCAAGAGACCCAGTACTTC
>17|TRBJ2-5|TRBV21-1|-|-
CASSKASRAGGRETQYF
TGTGCCAGCAGCAAAGCGAGTCGAGCGGGGGGGCGAGAGACCCAGTACTTC
>14|TRBJ2-3|TRBV18|TRBD1|-
CASSRGQKADTQYF
TGTGCCAGCTCACGGGGACAGAAAGCAGATACGCAGTATTTT
>16|TRBJ2-3|TRBV19|TRBD1|few
CASSIRTGGSTDTQYF
TGTGCCAGTAGTATCAGAACAGGGGGGTCCACAGATACGCAGTATTTT
>14|TRBJ2-5|TRBV18|TRBD1|-
CASSLPTGQKTQYF
TGTGCCAGCTCACTTCCGACAGGGCAAAAGACCCAGTACTTC
>14|TRBJ2-5|TRBV5-6|-|-
CASSLQATQETQYF
TGTGCCAGCAGCTTGCAGGCCACCCAAGAGACCCAGTACTTC
>15|TRBJ2-6|TRBV10-3|TRBD1|-
CAINKGQGAANVLTF
TGTGCCATCAACAAGGGACAGGGGGCAGCCAACGTCCTGACTTTC
>14|TRBJ1-1|TRBV9|-|many
CASSVEYRNTEAFF
TGTGCCAGCAGCGTAGAATACAGGAACACTGAAGCTTTCTTT
>15|TRBJ2-7|TRBV10-3|TRBD1|-
CAISESDRGPGEQYF
TGTGCCATCAGTGAGTCGGACAGGGGGCCAGGCGAGCAGTACTTC
>13|TRBJ2-7|TRBV4-2|-|-
CASSQRSSYEQYF
TGTGCCAGCAGCCAGCGGAGCTCCTACGAGCAGTACTTC
>18|TRBJ1-2|TRBV15|TRBD1|few
CATSPMGTGATRSYGYTF
TGTGCCACCAGCCCAATGGGGACAGGGGCAACCCGTTCCTATGGCTACACCTTC
>15|TRBJ1-5|TRBV7-9|TRBD1|-
CASSQGDSTNQPQHF
TGTGCCAGCAGCCAGGGGGACAGTACCAATCAGCCCCAGCATTTT
>12|TRBJ2-7|TRBV19|-|-
CASHGQSYEQYF
TGTGCCAGTCATGGACAGTCCTACGAGCAGTACTTC
>12|TRBJ2-1|TRBV12-3/TRBV12-4|-|-
CASSLGTLEQFF
TGTGCCAGCAGTTTAGGGACACTTGAGCAGTTCTTC
>15|TRBJ1-2|TRBV27|TRBD1|-
CASSSGTGGFYGYTF
TGTGCCAGCAGTTCCGGGACAGGGGGCTTTTATGGCTACACCTTC
>12|TRBJ1-2|TRBV2|-|-
CASVQGLYGYTF
TGTGCCAGCGTACAGGGTTTATATGGCTACACCTTC
>17|TRBJ2-1|TRBV3-1/TRBV3-2|TRBD2|-
CASSQGTWGGRDNEQFF
TGTGCCAGCAGCCAAGGAACCTGGGGGGGGAGGGACAATGAGCAGTTCTTC
>14|TRBJ2-5|TRBV13|TRBD1|-
CASSQDRAGETQYF
TGTGCCAGCAGCCAAGACAGGGCCGGGGAGACCCAGTACTTC
>13|TRBJ1-6|TRBV10-3|-|-
CAIKAGDGAPLHF
TGTGCCATCAAAGCAGGGGATGGGGCACCCCTCCACTTT
>16|TRBJ2-3|TRBV24-1|TRBD2|once
CATSASLAGGTDTQYF
TGTGCCACCAGTGCCAGTCTAGCGGGGGGCACAGATACGCAGTATTTT
>14|TRBJ1-6|TRBV7-9|-|-
CASSADSSNSPLHF
TGTGCCAGCAGCGCCGACAGTTCGAATTCACCCCTCCACTTT
>16|TRBJ1-2|TRBV24-1|TRBD1|-
CATSDSVLGQGSIYTF
TGTGCCACCAGTGATTCAGTGTTAGGACAGGGCTCTATCTACACCTTC
>15|TRBJ1-4|TRBV6-5|TRBD1|-
CASSRTGTGTEKLFF
TGTGCCAGCAGCCGAACCGGGACAGGGACAGAAAAACTGTTTTTT
>14|TRBJ2-7|TRBV4-1|-|-
CASSQIQGTYEQYF
TGCGCCAGCAGCCAAATACAGGGCACCTACGAGCAGTACTTC
>13|TRBJ2-1|TRBV11-1|TRBD1|-
CASSLTGNTEQFF
TGTGCCAGCAGCTTGACAGGGAATACTGAGCAGTTCTTC
>12|TRBJ2-1|TRBV2|TRBD1|-
CASSVQGNEQFF
TGTGCCAGCAGTGTACAGGGGAATGAGCAGTTCTTC
>15|TRBJ2-1|TRBV7-3|-|-
CASSSDQGSYNEQFF
TGTGCCAGCAGCTCAGACCAGGGCTCCTACAATGAGCAGTTCTTC
>13|TRBJ2-1|TRBV27|-|-
CASSLDRLNEQFF
TGTGCCAGCAGTTTAGACAGGCTAAATGAGCAGTTCTTC
>15|TRBJ2-7|TRBV7-8|-|-
CASSLAGGQTYEQYF
TGTGCCAGCAGCTTAGCGGGGGGACAGACCTACGAGCAGTACTTC
>15|TRBJ2-5|TRBV30|TRBD2|-
CAWVRLAGGQETQYF
TGTGCCTGGGTAAGACTAGCGGGTGGCCAAGAGACCCAGTACTTC